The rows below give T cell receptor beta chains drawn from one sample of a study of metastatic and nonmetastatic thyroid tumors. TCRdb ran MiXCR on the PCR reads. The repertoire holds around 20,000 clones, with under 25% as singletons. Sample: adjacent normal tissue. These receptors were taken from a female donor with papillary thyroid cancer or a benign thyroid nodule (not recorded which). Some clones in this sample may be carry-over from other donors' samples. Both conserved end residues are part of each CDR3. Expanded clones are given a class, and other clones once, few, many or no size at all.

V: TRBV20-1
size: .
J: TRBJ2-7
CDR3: CSARGEGAYEQYF

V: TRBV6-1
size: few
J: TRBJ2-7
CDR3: CASSLFSIAGEFYEQYF

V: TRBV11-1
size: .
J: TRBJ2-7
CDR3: CASSLGFGKRYYEQYF

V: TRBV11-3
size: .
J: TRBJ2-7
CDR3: CASSLSLAGEQYF

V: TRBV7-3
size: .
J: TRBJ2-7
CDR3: CASSQGGQGHEQYF

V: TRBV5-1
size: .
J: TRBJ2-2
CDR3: CASSPEIIYAGELFF

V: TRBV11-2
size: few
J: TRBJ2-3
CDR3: CASSLFPSATDTQYF

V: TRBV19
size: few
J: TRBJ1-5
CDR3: CASRHDRNAHQPQHF

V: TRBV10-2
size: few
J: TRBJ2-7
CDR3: CASSEHYSGQRTYEQYF

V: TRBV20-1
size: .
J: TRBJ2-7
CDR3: CSAGGTSGKGYEQYF

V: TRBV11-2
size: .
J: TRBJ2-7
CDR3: CASSARQGNDYEQYF

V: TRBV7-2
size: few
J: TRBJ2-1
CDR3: CASSLAGYEQFF

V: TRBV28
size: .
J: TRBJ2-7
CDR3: CASSYRGRGSYEQYF

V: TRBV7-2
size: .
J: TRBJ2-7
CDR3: CASSPGGREQYF

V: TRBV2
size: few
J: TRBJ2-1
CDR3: CASSETRGIYDEQFF

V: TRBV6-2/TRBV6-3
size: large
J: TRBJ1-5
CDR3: CASSPWRGQPQHF

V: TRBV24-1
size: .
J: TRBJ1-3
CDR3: CATSESVGRAKNTIYF

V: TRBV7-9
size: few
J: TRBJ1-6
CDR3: CASSLLDSPLHF

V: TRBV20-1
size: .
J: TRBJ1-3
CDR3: CSARGLPSSGNTIYF

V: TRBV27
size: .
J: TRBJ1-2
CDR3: CASSLSTNMGGFNYGYTF

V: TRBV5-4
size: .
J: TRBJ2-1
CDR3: CASQLAGGNEQFF

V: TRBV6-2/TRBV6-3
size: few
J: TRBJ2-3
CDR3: CASAPGTSSTDTQYF